These 14 T cell receptor beta chains were all obtained from the same sample, sequenced in a study of blood T cells in healthy people across ages. A second about 6 to 11 cycle PCR used barcoded and J-beta primers. TCRdb redid the calling of the 5' RACE reads with MiXCR, one entry per CDR3 protein. The sample lists fewer than 2,000,000 distinct CDR3 sequences, approximately 40% occurring once. The sequencing sample was made of blood. The receptors were gathered from a human donor in good health.

This clonotype has more than one count but fewer than ten. The J gene is TRBJ1-2, the V gene TRBV7-3, with TRBD1 as a possible D gene (6 bases). CDR1 is SGHTA and CDR2 is FQGTGA in the germline V gene. The length of the CDR3 is 14 residues. V lost 5 bases and J 7 bases, leaving 17 bases between the germline ends. The CDR3 DNA follows: TGTGCCAGCAGCCCCCGCGGGACACTGGGTGGCTACACCTTC. The encoded protein is CASSPRGTLGGYTF.

This clonotype has ten or more counts. The rearrangement links TRBV7-2 to TRBJ2-6, with a possible D match to TRBD1 (6 bases). Germline CDR1 is SGHTA and CDR2 is FQGNSA. The length of the CDR3 is 17 residues. Trimming cost V 2 bases and J 5 bases, with 16 bases left between them. The CDR3 DNA is TGTGCCAGCAGCTTATCCACAGGGAATTACTGGGCCAACGTCCTGACTTTC. It translates to CASSLSTGNYWANVLTF.

Here the CDR3 DNA reads TGTGCCAGCAGTCCCTGGTCGAGCGGGGCATCCTACGAGCAGTACTTC. Its protein product is CASSPWSSGASYEQYF. The chain recombines TRBV28 with TRBJ2-7, with 7 bases fitting TRBD2. The CDR3 totals 16 residues. Per germline, CDR1 MDHEN and CDR2 SYDVKM. Trimming at V came to 5 bases and at J to 1 base, leaving 11 bases not matched to a gene.

To note about this clonotype: With a much larger clone just one base away, this may be a read error. The chain links TRBV6-6 to TRBJ2-1, with TRBD2 identical over 8 bases. Germline CDR1 reads MNHNY; CDR2 reads SVGAGI (reference sequence). CDR3 length: 14 amino acids. Trimming cost V 8 bases and J 10 bases; bases outside gene matches: 13. The CDR3 DNA follows: TGTGCCAGCCGCCCCGGGGGGGAGACTCAAGAGCAGTTCTTC. It is translated as CASRPGGETQEQFF.

Only one count was recorded for this clonotype. The chain recombines TRBV14 with TRBJ2-7; D remains unclear. V lost 0 bases to trimming and J lost 2 bases, with 5 bases between them. This CDR3 spans 13 amino acids. CDR1 is SGHDN and CDR2 is FVKESK in the germline V gene. The CDR3 DNA is TGTGCCAGCAGCCAAGAAATAACCTACGAGCAGTACTTC. Encoded protein: CASSQEITYEQYF.

J is TRBJ2-5 and V is TRBV9; D could derive from TRBD1 or TRBD2 (6 bases each). The CDR3 loop spans 16 amino acids. Germline CDR1 reads SGDLS; CDR2 reads YYNGEE. With 0 bases removed from V and 3 bases from J, the gap between germline ends came to 15 bases. Here the CDR3 DNA reads TGTGCCAGCAGCGTAGATAAAGGGGGGTCGAAAGAGACCCAGTACTTC. Its protein product is CASSVDKGGSKETQYF.

With regard to this clonotype: One junction end disagrees with the germline gene, perhaps due to a read error. J is TRBJ2-5 and V is TRBV5-4; D not certain. Per the germline V gene, CDR1 is SGHNT and CDR2 is YYREEE (reference sequence). The CDR3 has 12 amino acids. CDR3 nucleotides: TGTGCCAGCAGCTTGGATCAAGAGACCCGGTACTTC. This sequence encodes CASSLDQETRYF.

This chain joins TRBV7-3 and TRBJ2-7; TRBD2 matches 7 bases. CDR1 SGHTA and CDR2 FQGTGA come from the germline V gene. This CDR3 contains 16 residues. After removal of 5 bases from V and 0 bases from J, the junction contained 10 bases not matched to a gene. The CDR3, as DNA: TGTGCCAGCAGCCTATCCGGGGGAGGGTTCTCCTACGAGCAGTACTTC. This codes for CASSLSGGGFSYEQYF.

The chain joins TRBV24-1 to TRBJ1-2, with TRBD1 matching over 7 bases. The CDR3 runs to 11 residues. Germline CDR1 reads KGHDR; CDR2 reads SFDVKD. The V gene end was trimmed by 7 bases and the J gene end by 8 bases; junction bases not matched to a gene: 3. CDR3 region: CATSQGVGYTF. Written as DNA, the CDR3 is TGTGCCACCAGCCAGGGGGTCGGCTACACCTTC.

This clonotype appeared many times. The CDR3 region is CASSLVTRNTEAFF. The DNA of the CDR3 is TGTGCCAGCAGCTTAGTGACAAGGAACACTGAAGCTTTCTTT. V and J are TRBV7-2 and TRBJ1-1, with no clear D. Germline V gene sequence: CDR1 SGHTA, CDR2 FQGNSA. CDR3 size: 14 residues. Trimming pared 1 base from V and 1 base from J, leaving 7 bases between.

The chain uses TRBV4-3 and TRBJ2-4, with 8 bases lining up with TRBD2. The closer fit of TRBJ2-5 to the DNA end suggests the J call may be wrong. The CDR3 length is 15 residues. Germline loops: CDR1 LGHNA, CDR2 YSLEER. This CDR3 reads CASSLGLVNQETQYF. The CDR3 DNA is TGCGCCAGCAGCCTGGGACTAGTAAACCAAGAGACCCAGTACTTC.

This clonotype was seen a handful of times. CDR3 nucleotide sequence: TGTGCCACCGAGAAGGTAGGGGAAGACGAGCAGTACTTC. It yields the protein CATEKVGEDEQYF. V and J are TRBV6-2 or TRBV6-3 and TRBJ2-7, with TRBD1 as a possible D gene (5 bases). The V end was cut by 10 bases, the J end by 5 bases, with 18 bases between. The CDR3 extends over 13 amino acids. Germline V gene data show CDR1 as MNHEY and CDR2 as SVGEGT.

This clonotype was picked up a small number of times. The J gene is TRBJ2-3, the V gene TRBV11-2, with no clear D. The ends were cut back, 8 bases at V and 2 bases at J, with 20 bases in the middle. Germline V CDR1 and CDR2: SGHAT, FQNNGV. The CDR3 extends over 16 amino acids. The CDR3 coding sequence is TGTGCCAGCGCAAGGAGACCCCACCTAAACACAGATACGCAGTATTTT. Protein sequence: CASARRPHLNTDTQYF.

The chain couples TRBV29-1 to TRBJ2-1, with 12 bases aligning to TRBD2. Per germline, CDR1 SQVTM and CDR2 ANQGSEA. There are 15 residues in the CDR3. V lost 5 bases, J lost 6 bases, and 8 bases stayed unmatched. CDR3 sequence reads: CSVRASGGAANEQFF. Here the CDR3 DNA reads TGCAGCGTTAGGGCTAGCGGGGGGGCCGCCAATGAGCAGTTCTTC.